This T cell receptor beta chain derives from a study of spatial heterogeneity in lung cancer. Across the study: Beta-chain sequences consistently outnumbered alpha-chain sequences in detection. On average, each unique TCR and UMI combination appeared more than ten times in raw reads.

Trimming cost V 4 bases and J 8 bases, with 14 bases left between them. Looked up from germline, CDR1 is MGHRA and CDR2 is YSYEKL. The CDR3 runs to 14 residues. Time point denoted: sample taken at primary tumor resection. Unsorted whole RNA of tumor, nontumor lung or frozen PBMC was sequenced. Patients with untreated early-stage non-small cell lung cancer, numbering approximately 70, were the donors. There are many counts of this clonotype. Within a library made for alpha chains, this beta chain is off target, and its count is uninformative. TCR cDNA molecules were tagged individually, and each one carried a unique molecular identifier. One entry per CDR3 protein results from TCRdb running MiXCR on the 5' RACE reads. The sample records about 5,000 distinct CDR3 sequences, around 17% being singletons.

The receptor was isolated from a male donor with early-stage non-small cell lung cancer. The sample consisted of normal lung tissue next to the tumor, taken at surgery. This sequence joins TRBV4-1 and TRBJ1-4; tentative D call: TRBD1 (5 bases). This chain's CDR3 is CASSPGPRSEKLFF. The DNA of the CDR3 is TGCGCCAGCAGCCCGGGACCCCGAAGCGAAAAACTGTTTTTT.